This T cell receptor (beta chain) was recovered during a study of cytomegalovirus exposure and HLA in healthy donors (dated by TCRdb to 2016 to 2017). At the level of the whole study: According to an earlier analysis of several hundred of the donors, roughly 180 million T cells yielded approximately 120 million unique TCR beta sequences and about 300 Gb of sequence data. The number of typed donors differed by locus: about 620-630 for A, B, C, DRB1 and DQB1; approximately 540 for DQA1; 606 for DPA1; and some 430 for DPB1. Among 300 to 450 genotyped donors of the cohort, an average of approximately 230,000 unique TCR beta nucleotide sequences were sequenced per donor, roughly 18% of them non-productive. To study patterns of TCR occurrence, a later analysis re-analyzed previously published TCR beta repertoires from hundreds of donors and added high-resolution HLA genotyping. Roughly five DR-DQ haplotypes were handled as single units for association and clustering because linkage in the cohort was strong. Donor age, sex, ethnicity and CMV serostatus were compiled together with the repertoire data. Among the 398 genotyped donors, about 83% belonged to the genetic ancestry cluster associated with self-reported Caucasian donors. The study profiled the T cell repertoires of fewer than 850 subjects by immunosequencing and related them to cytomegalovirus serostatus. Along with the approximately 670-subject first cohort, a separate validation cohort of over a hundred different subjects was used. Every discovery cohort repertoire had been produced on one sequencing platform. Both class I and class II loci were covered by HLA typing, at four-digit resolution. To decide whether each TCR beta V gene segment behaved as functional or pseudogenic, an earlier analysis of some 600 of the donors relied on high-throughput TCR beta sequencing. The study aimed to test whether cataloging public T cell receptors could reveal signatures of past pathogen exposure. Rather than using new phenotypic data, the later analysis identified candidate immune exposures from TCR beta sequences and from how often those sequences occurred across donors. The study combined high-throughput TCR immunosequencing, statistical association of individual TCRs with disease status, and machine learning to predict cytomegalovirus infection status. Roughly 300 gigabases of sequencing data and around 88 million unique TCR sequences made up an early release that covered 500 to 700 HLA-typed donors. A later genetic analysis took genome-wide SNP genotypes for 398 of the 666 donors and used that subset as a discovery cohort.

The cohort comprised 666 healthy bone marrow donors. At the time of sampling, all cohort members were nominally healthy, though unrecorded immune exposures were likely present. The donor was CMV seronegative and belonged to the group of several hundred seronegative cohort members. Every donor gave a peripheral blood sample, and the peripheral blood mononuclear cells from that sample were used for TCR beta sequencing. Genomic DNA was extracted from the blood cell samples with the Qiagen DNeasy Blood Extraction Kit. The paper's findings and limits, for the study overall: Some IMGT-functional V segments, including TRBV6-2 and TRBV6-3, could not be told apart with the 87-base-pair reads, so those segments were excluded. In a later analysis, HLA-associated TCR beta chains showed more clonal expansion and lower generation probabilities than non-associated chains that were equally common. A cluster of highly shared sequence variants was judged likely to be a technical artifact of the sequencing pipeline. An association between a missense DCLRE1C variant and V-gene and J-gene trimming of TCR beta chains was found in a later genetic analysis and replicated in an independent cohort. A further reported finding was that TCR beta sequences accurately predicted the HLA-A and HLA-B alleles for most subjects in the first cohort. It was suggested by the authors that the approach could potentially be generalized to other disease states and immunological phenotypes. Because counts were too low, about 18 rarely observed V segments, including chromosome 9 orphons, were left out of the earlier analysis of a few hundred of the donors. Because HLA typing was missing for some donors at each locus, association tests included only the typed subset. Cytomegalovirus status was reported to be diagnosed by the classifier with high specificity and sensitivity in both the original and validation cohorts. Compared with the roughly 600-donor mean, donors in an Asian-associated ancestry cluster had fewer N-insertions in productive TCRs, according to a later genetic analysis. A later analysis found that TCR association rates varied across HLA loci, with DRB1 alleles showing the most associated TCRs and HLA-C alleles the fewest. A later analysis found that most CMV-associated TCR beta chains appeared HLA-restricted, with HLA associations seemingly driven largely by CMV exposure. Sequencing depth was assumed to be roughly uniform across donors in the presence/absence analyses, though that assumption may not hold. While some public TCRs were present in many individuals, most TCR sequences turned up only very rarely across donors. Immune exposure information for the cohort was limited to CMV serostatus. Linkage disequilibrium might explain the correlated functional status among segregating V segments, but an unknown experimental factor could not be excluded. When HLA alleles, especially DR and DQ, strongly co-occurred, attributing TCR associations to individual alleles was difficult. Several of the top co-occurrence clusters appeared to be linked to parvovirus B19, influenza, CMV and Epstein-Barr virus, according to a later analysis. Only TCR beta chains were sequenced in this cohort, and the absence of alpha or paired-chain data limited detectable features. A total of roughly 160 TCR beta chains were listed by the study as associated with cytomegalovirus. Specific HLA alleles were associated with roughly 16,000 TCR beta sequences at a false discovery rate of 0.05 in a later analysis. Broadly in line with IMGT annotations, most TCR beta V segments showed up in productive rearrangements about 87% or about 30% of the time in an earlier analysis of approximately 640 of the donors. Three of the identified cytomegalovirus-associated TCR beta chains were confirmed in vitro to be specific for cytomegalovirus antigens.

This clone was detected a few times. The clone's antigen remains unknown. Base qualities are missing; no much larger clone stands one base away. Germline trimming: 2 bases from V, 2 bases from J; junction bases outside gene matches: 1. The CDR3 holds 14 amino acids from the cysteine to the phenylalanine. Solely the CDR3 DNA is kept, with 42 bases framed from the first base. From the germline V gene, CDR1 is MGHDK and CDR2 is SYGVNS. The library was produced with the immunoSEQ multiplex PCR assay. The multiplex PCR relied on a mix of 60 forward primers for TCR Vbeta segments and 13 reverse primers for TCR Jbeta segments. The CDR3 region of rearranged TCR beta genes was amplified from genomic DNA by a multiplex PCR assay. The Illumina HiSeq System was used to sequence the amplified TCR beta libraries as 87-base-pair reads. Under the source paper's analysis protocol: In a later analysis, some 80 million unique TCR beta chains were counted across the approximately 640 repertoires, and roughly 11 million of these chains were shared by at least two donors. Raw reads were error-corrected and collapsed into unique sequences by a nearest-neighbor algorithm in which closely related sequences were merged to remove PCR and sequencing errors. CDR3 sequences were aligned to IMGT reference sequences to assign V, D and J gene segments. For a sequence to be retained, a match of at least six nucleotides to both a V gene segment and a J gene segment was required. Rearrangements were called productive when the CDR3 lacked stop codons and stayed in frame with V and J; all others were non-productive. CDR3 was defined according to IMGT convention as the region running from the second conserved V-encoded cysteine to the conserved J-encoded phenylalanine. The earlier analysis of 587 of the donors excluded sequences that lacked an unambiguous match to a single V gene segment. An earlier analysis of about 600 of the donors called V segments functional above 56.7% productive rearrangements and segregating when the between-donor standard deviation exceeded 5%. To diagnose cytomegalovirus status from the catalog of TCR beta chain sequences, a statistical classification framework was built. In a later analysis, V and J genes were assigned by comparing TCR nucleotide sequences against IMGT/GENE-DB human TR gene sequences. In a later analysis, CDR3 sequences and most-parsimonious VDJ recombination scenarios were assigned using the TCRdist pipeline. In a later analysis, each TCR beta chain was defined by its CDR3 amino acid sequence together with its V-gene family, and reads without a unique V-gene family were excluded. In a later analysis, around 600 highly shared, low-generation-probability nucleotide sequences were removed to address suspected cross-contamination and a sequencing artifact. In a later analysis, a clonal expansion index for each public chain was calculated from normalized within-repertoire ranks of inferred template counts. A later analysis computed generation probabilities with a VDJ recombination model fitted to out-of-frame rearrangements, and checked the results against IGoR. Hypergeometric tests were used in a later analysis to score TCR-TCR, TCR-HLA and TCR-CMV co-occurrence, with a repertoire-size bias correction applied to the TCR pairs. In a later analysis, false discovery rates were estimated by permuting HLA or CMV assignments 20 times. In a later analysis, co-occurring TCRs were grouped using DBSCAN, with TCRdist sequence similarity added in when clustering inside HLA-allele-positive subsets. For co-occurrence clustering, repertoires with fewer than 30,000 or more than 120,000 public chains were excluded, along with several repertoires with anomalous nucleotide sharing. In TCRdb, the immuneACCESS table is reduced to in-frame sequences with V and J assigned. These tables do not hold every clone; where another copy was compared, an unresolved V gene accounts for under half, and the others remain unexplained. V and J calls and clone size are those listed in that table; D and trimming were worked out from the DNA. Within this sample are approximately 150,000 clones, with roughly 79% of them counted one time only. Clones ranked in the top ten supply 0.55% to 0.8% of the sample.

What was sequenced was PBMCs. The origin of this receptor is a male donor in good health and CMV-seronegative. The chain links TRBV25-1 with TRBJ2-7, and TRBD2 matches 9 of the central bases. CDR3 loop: CASSEAGGPYEQYF. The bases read TGTGCCAGCAGTGAAGCGGGGGGGCCCTACGAGCAGTACTTC.